The clone carrying this T cell receptor beta chain appeared many times. CDR1 SGHRS and CDR2 YFSETQ come from the germline V gene. The CDR3 is made up of 16 amino acids. Trimming cost V 5 bases and J 7 bases; bases outside gene matches: 17. This specimen comes from a study of T-cell memory formation after mild COVID-19. One entry per CDR3 protein results from TCRdb running MiXCR on the 5' RACE reads. Of approximately 350,000 distinct CDR3 sequences listed, approximately 15% are singletons. Sequenced: PBMCs or a T cell subset sorted from them (not recorded which). The receptor comes from a young man who had mild COVID-19 (a few samples of this study predate the infection). Cell type and time point are not known. This sequence joins TRBV5-1 and TRBJ1-2; 7 nucleotides agree with TRBD1. The CDR3 coding sequence is TGCGCCAGCAGTTCCCGACAGGGCGCCCTCGCCGGTGGCTACACCTTC. Encoded protein: CASSSRQGALAGGYTF.